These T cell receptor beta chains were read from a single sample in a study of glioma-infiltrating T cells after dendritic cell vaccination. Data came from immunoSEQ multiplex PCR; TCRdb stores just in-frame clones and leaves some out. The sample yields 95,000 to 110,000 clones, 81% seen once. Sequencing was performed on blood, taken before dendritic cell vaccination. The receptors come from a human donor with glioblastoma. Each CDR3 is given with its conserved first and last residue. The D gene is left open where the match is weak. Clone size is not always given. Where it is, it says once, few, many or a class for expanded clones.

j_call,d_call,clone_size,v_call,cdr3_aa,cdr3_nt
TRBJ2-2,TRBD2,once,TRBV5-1,CASSYPDSTSGGGDYRGTGELFF,TGCGCCAGCAGTTACCCGGATAGCACTAGCGGGGGCGGGGATTACCGAGGCACCGGGGAGCTGTTTTTT
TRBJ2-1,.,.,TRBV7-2,CASSSTPTGEQFF,TGTGCCAGCAGCTCGACCCCTACAGGTGAGCAGTTCTTC
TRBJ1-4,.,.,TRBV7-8,CASRTWGGSNEKLFF,TGTGCCAGTCGTACTTGGGGCGGTTCGAATGAAAAACTGTTTTTT
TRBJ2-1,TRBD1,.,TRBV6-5,CASSYLGTGLYNEQFF,TGTGCCAGCAGTTACCTCGGGACAGGGCTCTACAATGAGCAGTTCTTC
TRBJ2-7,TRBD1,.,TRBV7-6,CASSSTGFEQYF,TGTGCCAGCAGCTCGACAGGGTTCGAGCAGTACTTC
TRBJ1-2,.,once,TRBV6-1,CASSRPQGNYGYTF,TGTGCCAGCAGCAGGCCACAGGGTAACTATGGCTACACCTTC
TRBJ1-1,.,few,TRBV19,CASIPQTGEAFF,TGTGCCAGTATCCCCCAAACAGGAGAAGCTTTCTTT
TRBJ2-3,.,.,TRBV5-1,CASSGGGASTDTQYF,TGCGCCAGCAGCGGAGGGGGGGCCAGCACAGATACGCAGTATTTT
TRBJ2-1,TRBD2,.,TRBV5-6,CASSLGSGISYNEQFF,TGTGCCAGCAGCTTGGGTAGCGGGATCTCCTACAATGAGCAGTTCTTC
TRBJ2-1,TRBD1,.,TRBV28,CASSEGARYEQFF,TGTGCCAGCTCTGAGGGGGCCCGCTATGAGCAGTTCTTC
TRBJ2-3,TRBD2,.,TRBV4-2,CASSQGGTSGGTDTQYF,TGTGCCAGCAGCCAAGGCGGGACTAGCGGGGGCACAGATACGCAGTATTTT
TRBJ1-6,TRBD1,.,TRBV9,CASSLGQGVSPLHF,TGTGCCAGCAGCCTAGGACAGGGAGTTTCACCCCTCCACTTT
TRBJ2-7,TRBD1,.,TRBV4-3,CASSPGQGTYEQYF,TGCGCCAGCAGCCCAGGACAGGGAACCTACGAGCAGTACTTC
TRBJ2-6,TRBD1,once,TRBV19,CASSPTRDRYSGANVLTF,TGTGCCAGTAGCCCAACCCGGGACAGATACTCTGGGGCCAACGTCCTGACTTTC
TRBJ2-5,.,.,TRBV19,CASRLTAGAAETQYF,TGTGCCAGTAGGCTAACGGCGGGGGCAGCGGAGACCCAGTACTTC
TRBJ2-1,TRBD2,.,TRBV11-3,CASSLGWTSGGDYNEQFF,TGTGCCAGCAGCTTAGGTTGGACTAGCGGGGGGGATTACAATGAGCAGTTCTTC
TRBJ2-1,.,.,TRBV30,CAWSVRSFGEQFF,TGTGCCTGGAGTGTACGGTCCTTCGGTGAGCAGTTCTTC
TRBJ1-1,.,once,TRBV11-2,CASSFWTALNTEAFF,TGTGCCAGCAGCTTTTGGACAGCCCTGAACACTGAAGCTTTCTTT
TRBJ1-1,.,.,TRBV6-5,CASSYFNRVGSTEAFF,TGTGCCAGCAGTTACTTCAACAGGGTGGGGAGCACTGAAGCTTTCTTT
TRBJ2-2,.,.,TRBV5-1,CASSLTGLNTGELFF,TGCGCCAGCAGCTTGACAGGGTTGAACACCGGGGAGCTGTTTTTT
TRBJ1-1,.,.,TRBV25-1,CASAGVDTEAFF,TGTGCCAGCGCAGGGGTAGACACTGAAGCTTTCTTT
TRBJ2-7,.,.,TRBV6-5,CASSRGDYEQYF,TGTGCCAGCAGCCGAGGAGACTACGAGCAGTACTTC
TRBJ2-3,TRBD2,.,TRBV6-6,CASSWTSRGTDTQYF,TGTGCCAGCAGCTGGACTAGCAGGGGCACAGATACGCAGTATTTT
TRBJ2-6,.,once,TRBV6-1,CASSELGGANVLTF,TGTGCCAGCAGTGAGCTAGGAGGGGCCAACGTCCTGACTTTC
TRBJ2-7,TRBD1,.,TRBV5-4,CASSFDRGDYEQYF,TGTGCCAGCAGCTTTGACAGGGGCGACTACGAGCAGTACTTC
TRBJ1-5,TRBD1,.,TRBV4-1,CASSFGTDKVQHF,TGCGCCAGCAGCTTCGGGACAGACAAGGTCCAGCATTTT
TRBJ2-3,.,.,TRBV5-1,CASSVGSGRTDTQYF,TGCGCCAGCAGCGTCGGGAGCGGTAGGACAGATACGCAGTATTTT
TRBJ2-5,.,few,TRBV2,CASLGGGETQYF,TGTGCCAGCCTTGGCGGAGGAGAGACCCAGTACTTC
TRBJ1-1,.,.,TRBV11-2,CASSPSRYEAFF,TGTGCCAGCAGCCCCTCCCGCTATGAAGCTTTCTTT
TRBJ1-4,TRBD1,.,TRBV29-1,CSVQTLTGGESEKLFF,TGCAGCGTTCAAACGCTTACAGGGGGCGAAAGTGAAAAACTGTTTTTT
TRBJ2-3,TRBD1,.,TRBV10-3,CAITGQGADTQYF,TGTGCCATCACTGGACAGGGTGCAGATACGCAGTATTTT
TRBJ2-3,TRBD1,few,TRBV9,CASSPRTGVDTQYF,TGTGCCAGCAGCCCCCGGACAGGGGTAGATACGCAGTATTTT
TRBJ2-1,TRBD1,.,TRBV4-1,CASSQSWTGHGNEQFF,TGCGCCAGCAGCCAATCCTGGACAGGGCACGGCAATGAGCAGTTCTTC